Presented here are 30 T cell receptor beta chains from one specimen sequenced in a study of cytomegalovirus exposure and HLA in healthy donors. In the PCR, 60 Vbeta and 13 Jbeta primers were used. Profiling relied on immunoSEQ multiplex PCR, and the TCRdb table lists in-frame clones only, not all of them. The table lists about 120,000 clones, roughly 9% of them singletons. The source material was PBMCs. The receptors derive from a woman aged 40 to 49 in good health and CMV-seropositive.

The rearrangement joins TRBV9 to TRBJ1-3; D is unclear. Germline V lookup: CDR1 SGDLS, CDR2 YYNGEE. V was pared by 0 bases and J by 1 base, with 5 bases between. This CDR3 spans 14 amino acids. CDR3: CASSVGQSGNTIYF. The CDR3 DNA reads TGTGCCAGCAGCGTAGGGCAGTCTGGAAACACCATATATTTT.

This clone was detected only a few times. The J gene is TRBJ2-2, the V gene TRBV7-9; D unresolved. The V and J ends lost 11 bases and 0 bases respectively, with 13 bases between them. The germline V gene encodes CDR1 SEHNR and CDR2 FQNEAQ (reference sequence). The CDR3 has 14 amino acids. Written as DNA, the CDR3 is TGTGCCGTGACTGGCGCCCCGAACACCGGGGAGCTGTTTTTT. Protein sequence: CAVTGAPNTGELFF.

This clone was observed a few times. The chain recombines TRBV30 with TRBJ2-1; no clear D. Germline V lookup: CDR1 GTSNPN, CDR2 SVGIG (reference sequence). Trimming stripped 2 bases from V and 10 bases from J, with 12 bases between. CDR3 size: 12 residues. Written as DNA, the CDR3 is TGTGCCTGGAGTCCTGGTCCTGAGGAGCAGTTCTTC. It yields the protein CAWSPGPEEQFF.

The CDR3 DNA follows: TGTGCCAGCAGCATAGGGACTATCCAAGAGACCCAGTACTTC. Translation: CASSIGTIQETQYF. This chain links TRBV7-9 with TRBJ2-5, with 7 positions matching TRBD2. With V trimmed by 5 bases and J by 1 base, 4 bases remained unmatched. This CDR3 spans 14 amino acids. The germline V gene encodes CDR1 SEHNR and CDR2 FQNEAQ (reference sequence).

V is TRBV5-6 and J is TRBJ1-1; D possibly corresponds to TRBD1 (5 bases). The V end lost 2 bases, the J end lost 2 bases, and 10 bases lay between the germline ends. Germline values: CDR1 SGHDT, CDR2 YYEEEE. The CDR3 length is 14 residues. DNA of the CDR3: TGTGCCAGCAGCTTCCTGACAGTCAACACTGAAGCTTTCTTT. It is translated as CASSFLTVNTEAFF.

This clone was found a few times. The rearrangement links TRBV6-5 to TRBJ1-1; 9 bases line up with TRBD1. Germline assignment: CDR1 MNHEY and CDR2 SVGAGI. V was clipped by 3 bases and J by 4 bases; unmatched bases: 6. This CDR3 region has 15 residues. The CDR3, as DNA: TGTGCCAGCAGTTATTCGGGACAGGGAGTCACTGAAGCTTTCTTT. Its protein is CASSYSGQGVTEAFF.

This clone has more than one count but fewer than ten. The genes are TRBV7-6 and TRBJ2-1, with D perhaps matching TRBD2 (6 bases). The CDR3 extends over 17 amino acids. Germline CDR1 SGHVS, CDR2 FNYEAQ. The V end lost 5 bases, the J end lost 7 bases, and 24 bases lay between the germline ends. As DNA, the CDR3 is TGTGCCAGCAGCCCCGAACGATCCGGGACTGTTGAGAATGAGCAGTTCTTC. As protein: CASSPERSGTVENEQFF.

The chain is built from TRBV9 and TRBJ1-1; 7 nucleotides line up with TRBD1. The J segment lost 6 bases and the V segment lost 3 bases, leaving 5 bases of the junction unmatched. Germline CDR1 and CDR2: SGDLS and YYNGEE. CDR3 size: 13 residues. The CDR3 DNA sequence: TGTGCCAGCAGCGGGACAGGCGTCCCTGAAGCTTTCTTT. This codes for CASSGTGVPEAFF.

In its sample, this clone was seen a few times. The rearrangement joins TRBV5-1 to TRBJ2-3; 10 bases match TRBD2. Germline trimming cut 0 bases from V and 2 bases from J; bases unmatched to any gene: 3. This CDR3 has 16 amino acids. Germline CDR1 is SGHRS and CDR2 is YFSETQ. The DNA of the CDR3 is TGCGCCAGCAGCTTGGATAGCGGGGGGTTCACAGATACGCAGTATTTT. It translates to CASSLDSGGFTDTQYF.

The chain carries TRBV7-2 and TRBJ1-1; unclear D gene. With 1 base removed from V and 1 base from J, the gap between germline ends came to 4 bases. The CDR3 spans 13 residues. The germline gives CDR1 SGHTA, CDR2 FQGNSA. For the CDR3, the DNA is TGTGCCAGCAGCTTAGTCCAGAACACTGAAGCTTTCTTT. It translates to CASSLVQNTEAFF.

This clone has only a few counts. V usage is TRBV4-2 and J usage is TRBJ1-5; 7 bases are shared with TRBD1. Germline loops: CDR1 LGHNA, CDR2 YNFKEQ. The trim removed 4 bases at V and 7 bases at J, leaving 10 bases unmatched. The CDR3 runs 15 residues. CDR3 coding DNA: TGTGCCAGCAGCCCAGACCGACAGGGCAGGCAGCCCCAGCATTTT. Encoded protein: CASSPDRQGRQPQHF.

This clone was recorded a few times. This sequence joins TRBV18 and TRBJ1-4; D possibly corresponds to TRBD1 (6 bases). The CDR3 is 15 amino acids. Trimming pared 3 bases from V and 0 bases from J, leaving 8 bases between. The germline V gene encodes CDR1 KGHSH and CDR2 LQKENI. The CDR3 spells CASSPAGATNEKLFF. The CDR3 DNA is TGTGCCAGCTCACCGGCAGGGGCAACTAATGAAAAACTGTTTTTT. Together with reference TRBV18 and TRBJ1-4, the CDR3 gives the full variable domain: NAGVMQNPRHLVRRRGQEARLRCSPMKGHSHVYWYRQLPEEGLKFMVYLQKENIIDESGMPKERFSAEFPKEGPSILRIQQVVRGDSAAYFCASSPAGATNEKLFFGSGTQLSVL.

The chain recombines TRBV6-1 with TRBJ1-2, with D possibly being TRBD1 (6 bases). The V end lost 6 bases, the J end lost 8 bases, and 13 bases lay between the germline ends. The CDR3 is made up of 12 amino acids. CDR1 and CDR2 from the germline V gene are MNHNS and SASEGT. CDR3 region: CASSAQGRGYTF. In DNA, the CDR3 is TGTGCCAGCAGCGCACAGGGACGGGGCTACACCTTC.

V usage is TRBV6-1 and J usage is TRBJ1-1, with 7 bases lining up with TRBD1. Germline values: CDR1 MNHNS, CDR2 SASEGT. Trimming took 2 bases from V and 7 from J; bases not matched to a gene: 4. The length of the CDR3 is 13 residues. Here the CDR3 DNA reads TGTGCCAGCAGTGAAAGTGACAGGGTTGAAGCTTTCTTT. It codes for CASSESDRVEAFF.

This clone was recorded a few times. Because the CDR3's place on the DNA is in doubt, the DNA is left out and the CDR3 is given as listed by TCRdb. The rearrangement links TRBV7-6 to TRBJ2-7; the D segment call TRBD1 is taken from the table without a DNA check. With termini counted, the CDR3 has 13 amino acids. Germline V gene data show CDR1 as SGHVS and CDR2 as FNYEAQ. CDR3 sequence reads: CASSWGQGNEQHF.

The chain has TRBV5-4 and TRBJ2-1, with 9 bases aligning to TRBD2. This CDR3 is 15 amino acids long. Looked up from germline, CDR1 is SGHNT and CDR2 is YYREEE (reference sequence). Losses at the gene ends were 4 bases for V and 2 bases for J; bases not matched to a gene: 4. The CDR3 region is CASSASGAAYNEQFF. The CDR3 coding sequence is TGTGCCAGCAGCGCTAGCGGGGCCGCCTACAATGAGCAGTTCTTC.

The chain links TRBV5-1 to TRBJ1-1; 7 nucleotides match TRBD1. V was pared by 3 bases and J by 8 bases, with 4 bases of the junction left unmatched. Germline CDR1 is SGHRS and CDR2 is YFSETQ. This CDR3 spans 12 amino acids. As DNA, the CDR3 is TGCGCCAGCAGCTCGCCGGGACAGGAAGCTTTCTTT. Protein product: CASSSPGQEAFF.

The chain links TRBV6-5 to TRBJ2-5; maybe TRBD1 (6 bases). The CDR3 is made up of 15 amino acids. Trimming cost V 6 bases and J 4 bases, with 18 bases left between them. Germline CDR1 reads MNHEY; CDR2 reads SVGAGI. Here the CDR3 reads CASRSGTWSTETQYF. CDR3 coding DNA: TGTGCCAGCAGGTCCGGGACATGGTCGACAGAGACCCAGTACTTC.

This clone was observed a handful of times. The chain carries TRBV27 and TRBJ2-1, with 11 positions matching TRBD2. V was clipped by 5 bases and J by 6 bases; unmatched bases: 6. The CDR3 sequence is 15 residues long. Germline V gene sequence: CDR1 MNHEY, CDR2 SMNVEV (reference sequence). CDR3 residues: CASSPLAGGANEQFF. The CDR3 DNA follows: TGTGCCAGCAGTCCCTTAGCGGGGGGGGCCAATGAGCAGTTCTTC.

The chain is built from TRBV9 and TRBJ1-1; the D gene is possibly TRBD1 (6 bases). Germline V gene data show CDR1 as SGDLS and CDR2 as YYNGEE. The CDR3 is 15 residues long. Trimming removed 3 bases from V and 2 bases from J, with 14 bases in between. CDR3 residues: CASSERGHLNTEAFF. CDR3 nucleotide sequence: TGTGCCAGCAGCGAGAGGGGACACCTAAACACTGAAGCTTTCTTT. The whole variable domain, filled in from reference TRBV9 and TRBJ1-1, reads DSGVTQTPKHLITATGQRVTLRCSPRSGDLSVYWYQQSLDQGLQFLIQYYNGEERAKGNILERFSAQQFPDLHSELNLSSLELGDSALYFCASSERGHLNTEAFFGQGTRLTVV.

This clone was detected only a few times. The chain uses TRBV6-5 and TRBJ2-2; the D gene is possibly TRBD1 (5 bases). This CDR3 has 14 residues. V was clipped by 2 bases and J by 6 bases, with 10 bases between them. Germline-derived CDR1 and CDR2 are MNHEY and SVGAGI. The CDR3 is CASSYGRAAGELFF. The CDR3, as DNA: TGTGCCAGCAGTTACGGCAGGGCGGCCGGGGAGCTGTTTTTT.

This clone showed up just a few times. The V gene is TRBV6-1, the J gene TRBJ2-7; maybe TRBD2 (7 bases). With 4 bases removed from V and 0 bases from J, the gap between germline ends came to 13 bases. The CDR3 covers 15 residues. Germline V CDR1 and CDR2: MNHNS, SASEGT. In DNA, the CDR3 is TGTGCCAGCAGTGGGGGCGGGGGCCCCTCCTACGAGCAGTACTTC. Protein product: CASSGGGGPSYEQYF.

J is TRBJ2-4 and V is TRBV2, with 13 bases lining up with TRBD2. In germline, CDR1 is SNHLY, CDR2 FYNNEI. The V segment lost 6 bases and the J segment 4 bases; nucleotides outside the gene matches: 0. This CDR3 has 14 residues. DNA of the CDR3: TGTGCCAGCAGGGGACTAGCGGGGAAAAACATTCAGTACTTC. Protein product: CASRGLAGKNIQYF.

The CDR3 reads CASSAGTGDGNYGYTF. The CDR3 region has the DNA TGCGCCAGCAGTGCCGGGACAGGGGATGGCAACTATGGCTACACCTTC. The chain carries TRBV5-1 and TRBJ1-2; TRBD1 matches at 10 bases. Per germline, CDR1 SGHRS and CDR2 YFSETQ. V lost 5 bases, J lost 2 bases, and 9 bases stayed unmatched. CDR3 length: 16 residues.

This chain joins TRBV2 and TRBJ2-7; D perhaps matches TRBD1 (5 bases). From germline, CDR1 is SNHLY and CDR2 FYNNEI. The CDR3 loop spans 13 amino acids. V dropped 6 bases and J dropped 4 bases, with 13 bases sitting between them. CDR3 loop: CASRGRGPYEQYF. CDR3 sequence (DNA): TGTGCCAGCAGGGGAAGGGGTCCTTACGAGCAGTACTTC.

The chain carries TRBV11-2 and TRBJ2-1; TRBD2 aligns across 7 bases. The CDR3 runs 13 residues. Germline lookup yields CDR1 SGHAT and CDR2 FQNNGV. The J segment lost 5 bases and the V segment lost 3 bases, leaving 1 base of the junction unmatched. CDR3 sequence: CASSLGGHNEQFF. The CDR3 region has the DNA TGTGCCAGCAGCTTGGGAGGGCACAATGAGCAGTTCTTC. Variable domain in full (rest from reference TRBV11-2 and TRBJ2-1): EAGVAQSPRYKIIEKRQSVAFWCNPISGHATLYWYQQILGQGPKLLIQFQNNGVVDDSQLPKDRFSAERLKGVDSTLKIQPAKLEDSAVYLCASSLGGHNEQFFGPGTRLTVL.

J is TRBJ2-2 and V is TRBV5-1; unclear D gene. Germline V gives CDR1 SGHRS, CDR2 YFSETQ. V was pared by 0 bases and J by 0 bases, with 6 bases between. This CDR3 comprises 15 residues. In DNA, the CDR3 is TGCGCCAGCAGCTTGGGACACGCGAACACCGGGGAGCTGTTTTTT. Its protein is CASSLGHANTGELFF.

The CDR3 bases are TGTGCCAGCAGCTTAGTAGCGGGCTACGAGCAGTACTTC. Its protein is CASSLVAGYEQYF. The rearrangement joins TRBV11-2 to TRBJ2-7; TRBD2 matches 7 bases. Germline-derived CDR1 and CDR2 are SGHAT and FQNNGV. This CDR3 has 13 amino acids. The J segment lost 3 bases and the V segment lost 1 base, leaving 0 bases of the junction unmatched.

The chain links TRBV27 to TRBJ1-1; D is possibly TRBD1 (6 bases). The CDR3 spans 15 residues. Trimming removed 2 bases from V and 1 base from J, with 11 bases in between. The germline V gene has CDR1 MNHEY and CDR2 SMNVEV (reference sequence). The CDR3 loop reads CASSLKSQGNTEAFF. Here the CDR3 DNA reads TGTGCCAGCAGTTTAAAATCACAGGGGAACACTGAAGCTTTCTTT.

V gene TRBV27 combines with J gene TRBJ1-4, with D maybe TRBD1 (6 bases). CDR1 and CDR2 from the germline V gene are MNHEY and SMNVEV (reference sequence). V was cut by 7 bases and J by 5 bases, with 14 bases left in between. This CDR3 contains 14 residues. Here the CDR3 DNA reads TGTGCCAGCACCTCGGACAGATTAAATGAAAAACTGTTTTTT. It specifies CASTSDRLNEKLFF.